The sequence of this T cell receptor (beta chain) was determined in a study of PD-1 blockade in classical Hodgkin lymphoma. Study-wide findings and caveats: A significant rise in TCR diversity was seen by C4D1 for CD4+ cells but not for CD8+ cells.

Autologous stem cell transplantation was followed by relapse in every patient, and brentuximab vedotin exposure varied. As for this clone: As yet, its antigen is unknown.

The germline CDR1 and CDR2 sequences are MNHEY and SVGAGI. The CDR3 sequence is 15 residues long. Trimming took 6 bases from V and 2 from J, leaving 17 bases between them. Some clones are missing from TCRdb's copy, which holds only in-frame ones; the method was immunoSEQ multiplex PCR. This sample has 25,000 to 35,000 clones, with 65% to 75% found just once. This sequence was found in a human donor with classical Hodgkin lymphoma. Source: peripheral blood mononuclear cells (PBMCs), taken before the second cycle of nivolumab. V and J are TRBV6-5 and TRBJ2-7; D gene unclear. Here the CDR3 DNA reads TGTGCCAGCAGCCGCCTCCGAGGAGCTACCTACGAGCAGTACTTC. Protein product: CASSRLRGATYEQYF.